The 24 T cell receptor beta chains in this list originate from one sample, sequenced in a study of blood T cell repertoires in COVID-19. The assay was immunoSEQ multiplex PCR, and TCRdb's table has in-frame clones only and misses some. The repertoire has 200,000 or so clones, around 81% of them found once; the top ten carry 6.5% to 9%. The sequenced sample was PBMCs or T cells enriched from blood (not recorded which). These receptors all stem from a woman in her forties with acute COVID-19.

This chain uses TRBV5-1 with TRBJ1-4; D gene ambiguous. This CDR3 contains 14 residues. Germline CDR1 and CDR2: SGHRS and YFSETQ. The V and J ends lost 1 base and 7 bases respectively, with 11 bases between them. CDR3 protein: CASSLQDMGEKLFF. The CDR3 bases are TGCGCCAGCAGCTTGCAGGATATGGGTGAAAAACTGTTTTTT.

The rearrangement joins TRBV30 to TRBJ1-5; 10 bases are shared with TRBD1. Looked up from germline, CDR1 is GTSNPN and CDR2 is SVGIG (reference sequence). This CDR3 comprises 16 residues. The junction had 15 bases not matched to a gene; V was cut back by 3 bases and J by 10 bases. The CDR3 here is CAWSVRQGAHHSPQHF. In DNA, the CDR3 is TGTGCCTGGAGCGTTAGACAGGGGGCCCACCATTCACCCCAGCATTTT.

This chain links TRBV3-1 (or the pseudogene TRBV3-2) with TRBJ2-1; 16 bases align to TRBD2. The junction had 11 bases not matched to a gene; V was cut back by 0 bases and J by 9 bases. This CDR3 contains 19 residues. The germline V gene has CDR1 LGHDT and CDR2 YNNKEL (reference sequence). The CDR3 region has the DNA TGTGCCAGCAGCCAAGATAGGCGTATGGGGACTAGCGGGAGGGGTGAGCAGTTCTTC. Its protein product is CASSQDRRMGTSGRGEQFF.

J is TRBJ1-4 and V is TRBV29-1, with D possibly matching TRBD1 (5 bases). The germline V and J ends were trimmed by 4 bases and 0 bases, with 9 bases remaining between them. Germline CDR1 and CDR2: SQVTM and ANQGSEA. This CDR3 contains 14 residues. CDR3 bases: TGCAGCGTTGCGCAGGGTACAACTAATGAAAAACTGTTTTTT. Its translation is CSVAQGTTNEKLFF.

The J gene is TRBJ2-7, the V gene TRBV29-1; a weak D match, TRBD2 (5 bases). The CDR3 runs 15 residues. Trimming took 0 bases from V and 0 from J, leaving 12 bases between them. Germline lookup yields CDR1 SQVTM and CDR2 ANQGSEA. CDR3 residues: CSVEEGRLNSYEQYF. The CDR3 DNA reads TGCAGCGTTGAAGAGGGGAGACTAAACTCCTACGAGCAGTACTTC.

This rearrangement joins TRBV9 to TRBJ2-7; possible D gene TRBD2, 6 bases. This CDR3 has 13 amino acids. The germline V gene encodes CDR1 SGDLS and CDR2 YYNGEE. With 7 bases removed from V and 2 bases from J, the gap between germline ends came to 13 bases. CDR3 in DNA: TGTGCCAGCGCCAAAGGCGGGACCTACGAGCAGTACTTC. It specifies CASAKGGTYEQYF.

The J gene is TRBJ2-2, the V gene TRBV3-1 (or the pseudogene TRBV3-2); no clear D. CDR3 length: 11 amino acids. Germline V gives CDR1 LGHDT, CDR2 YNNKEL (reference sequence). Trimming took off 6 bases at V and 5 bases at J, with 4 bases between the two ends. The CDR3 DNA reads TGTGCCAGCAGTTCGACCGGGGAGCTGTTTTTT. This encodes CASSSTGELFF.

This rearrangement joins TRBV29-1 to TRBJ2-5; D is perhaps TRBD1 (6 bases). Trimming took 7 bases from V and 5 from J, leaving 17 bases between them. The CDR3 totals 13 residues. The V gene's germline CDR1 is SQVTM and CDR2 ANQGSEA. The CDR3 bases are TGCAGCGCCCCCGTGGGGGCCTTCGAGACCCAGTACTTC. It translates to CSAPVGAFETQYF.

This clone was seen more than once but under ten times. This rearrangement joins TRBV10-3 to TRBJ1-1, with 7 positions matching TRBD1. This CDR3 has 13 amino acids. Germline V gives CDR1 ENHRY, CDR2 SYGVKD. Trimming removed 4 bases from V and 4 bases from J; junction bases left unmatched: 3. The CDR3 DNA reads TGTGCCATCAGTGGAGGGGGCGGCACTGAAGCTTTCTTT. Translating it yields CAISGGGGTEAFF.

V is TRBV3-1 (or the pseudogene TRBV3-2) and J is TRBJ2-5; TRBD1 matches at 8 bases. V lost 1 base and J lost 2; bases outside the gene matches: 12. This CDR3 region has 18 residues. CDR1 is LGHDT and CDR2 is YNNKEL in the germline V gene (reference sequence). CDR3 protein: CASSQGSWAGGDQETQYF. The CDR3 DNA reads TGTGCCAGCAGCCAAGGTAGTTGGGCAGGGGGCGATCAAGAGACCCAGTACTTC.

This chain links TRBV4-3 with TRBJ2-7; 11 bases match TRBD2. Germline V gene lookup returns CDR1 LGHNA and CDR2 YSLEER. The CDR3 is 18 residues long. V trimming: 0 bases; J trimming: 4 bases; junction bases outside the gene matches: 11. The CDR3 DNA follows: TGCGCCAGCAGCCAAGACCAGACTAGCGGGATGTACGGGTACGAGCAGTACTTC. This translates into CASSQDQTSGMYGYEQYF.

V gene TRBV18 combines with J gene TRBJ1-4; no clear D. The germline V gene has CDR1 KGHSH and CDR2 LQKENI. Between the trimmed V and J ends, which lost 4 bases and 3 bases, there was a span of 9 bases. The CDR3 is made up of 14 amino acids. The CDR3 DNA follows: TGTGCCAGCTCACGTAGTGGTCCTAATGAAAAACTGTTTTTT. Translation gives CASSRSGPNEKLFF.

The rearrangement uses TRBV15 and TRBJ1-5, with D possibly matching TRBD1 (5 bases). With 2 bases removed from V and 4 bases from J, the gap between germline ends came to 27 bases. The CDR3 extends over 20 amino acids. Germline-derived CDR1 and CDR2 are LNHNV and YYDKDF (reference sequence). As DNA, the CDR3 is TGTGCCACCAGCAGATTTATACCGGGACTCTCCCCCGGGTATAATCAGCCCCAGCATTTT. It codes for CATSRFIPGLSPGYNQPQHF.

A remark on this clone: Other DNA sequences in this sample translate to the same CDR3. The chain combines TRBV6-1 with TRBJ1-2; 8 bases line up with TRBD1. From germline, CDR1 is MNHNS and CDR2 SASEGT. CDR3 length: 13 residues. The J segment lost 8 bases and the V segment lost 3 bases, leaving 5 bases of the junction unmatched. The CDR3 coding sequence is TGTGCCAGCAGTGACCGAGACAGGGGAGGCTACACCTTC. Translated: CASSDRDRGGYTF.

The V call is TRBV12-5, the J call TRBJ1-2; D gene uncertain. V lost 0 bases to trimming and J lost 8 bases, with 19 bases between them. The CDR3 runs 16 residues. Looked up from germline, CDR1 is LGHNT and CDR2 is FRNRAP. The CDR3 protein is CASGLVSPLRGRGYTF. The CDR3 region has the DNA TGTGCTAGTGGTTTGGTAAGCCCACTGCGTGGGAGAGGCTACACCTTC.

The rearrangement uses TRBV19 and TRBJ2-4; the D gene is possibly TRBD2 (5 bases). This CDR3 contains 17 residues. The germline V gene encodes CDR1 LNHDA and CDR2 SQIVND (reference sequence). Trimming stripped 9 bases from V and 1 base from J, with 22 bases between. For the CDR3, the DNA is TGTGCCAGCATTTTCCCCTTGACGGGGAACGCCAAAAACATTCAGTACTTC. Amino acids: CASIFPLTGNAKNIQYF.

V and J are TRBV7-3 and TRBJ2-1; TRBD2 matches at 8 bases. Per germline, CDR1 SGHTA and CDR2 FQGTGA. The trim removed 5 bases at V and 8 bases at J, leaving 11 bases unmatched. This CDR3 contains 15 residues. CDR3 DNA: TGTGCCAGCAGCCAAAGTCGGGGGGGCCAGTATGAGCAGTTCTTC. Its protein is CASSQSRGGQYEQFF.

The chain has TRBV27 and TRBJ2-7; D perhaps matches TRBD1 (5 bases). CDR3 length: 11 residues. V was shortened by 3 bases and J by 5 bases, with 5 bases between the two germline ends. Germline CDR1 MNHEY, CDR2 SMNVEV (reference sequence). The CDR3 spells CASSFRDEQYF. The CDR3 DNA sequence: TGTGCCAGCAGTTTCAGGGACGAGCAGTACTTC.

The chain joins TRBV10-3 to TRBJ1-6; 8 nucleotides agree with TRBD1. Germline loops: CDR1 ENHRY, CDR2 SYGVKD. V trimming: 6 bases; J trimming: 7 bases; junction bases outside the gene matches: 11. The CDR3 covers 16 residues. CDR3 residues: CAIRSRGPGGNSPLHF. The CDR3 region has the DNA TGTGCCATCAGAAGCAGGGGGCCGGGCGGCAATTCACCCCTCCACTTT.

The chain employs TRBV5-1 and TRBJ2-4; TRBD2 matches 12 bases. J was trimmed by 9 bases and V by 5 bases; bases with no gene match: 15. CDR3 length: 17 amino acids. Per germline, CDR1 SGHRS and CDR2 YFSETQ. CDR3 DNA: TGCGCCAGCAGACCAAGCACTAGCGGGGGGCGCGGCGGCATTCAGTACTTC. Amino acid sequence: CASRPSTSGGRGGIQYF.

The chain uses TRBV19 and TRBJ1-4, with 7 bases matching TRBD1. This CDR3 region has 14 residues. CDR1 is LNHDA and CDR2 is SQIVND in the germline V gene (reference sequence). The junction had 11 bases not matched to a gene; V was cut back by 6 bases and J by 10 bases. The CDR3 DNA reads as TGTGCCAGTAGCTATGGATCAGGGGGACGAAAACTGTTTTTT. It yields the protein CASSYGSGGRKLFF.

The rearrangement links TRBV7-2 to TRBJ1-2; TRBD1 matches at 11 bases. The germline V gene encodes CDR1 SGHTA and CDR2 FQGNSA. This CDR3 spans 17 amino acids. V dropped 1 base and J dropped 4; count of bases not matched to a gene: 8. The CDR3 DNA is TGTGCCAGCAGCTTAGGGGGTGGACAGGGGGCGACCTATGGCTACACCTTC. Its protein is CASSLGGGQGATYGYTF.

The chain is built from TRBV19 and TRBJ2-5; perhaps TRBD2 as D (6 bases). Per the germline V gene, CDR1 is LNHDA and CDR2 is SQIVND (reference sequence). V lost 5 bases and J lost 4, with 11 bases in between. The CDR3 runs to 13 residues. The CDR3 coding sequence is TGTGCCAGTAGTGAGGGGAGGTCAGAGACCCAGTACTTC. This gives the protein CASSEGRSETQYF.

The CDR3 sequence is CASSLDPQGNTEAFF. The CDR3 bases are TGCGCCAGCAGCTTGGACCCACAGGGAAACACTGAAGCTTTCTTT. The chain is built from TRBV5-1 and TRBJ1-1; perhaps TRBD1 as D (6 bases). With 0 bases removed from V and 2 bases from J, the gap between germline ends came to 11 bases. The CDR3 spans 15 residues. Germline assignment: CDR1 SGHRS and CDR2 YFSETQ.